This T cell receptor (beta chain) was profiled in a study of CD8+CD57+ T cells in acquired aplastic anemia. Study-wide results and limits: With respect to CD8+ Simpson's diversity, patients and controls did not differ significantly. Overlapping CD8+ CDR3 repertoires of patients and controls contained roughly 27 shared sequences.

The V end lost 8 bases, the J end lost 4 bases, and 17 bases lay between the germline ends. The length of the CDR3 is 15 residues. Germline V gives CDR1 SEHNR, CDR2 FQNEAQ (reference sequence). In the case of this clonotype: Its antigen is currently unknown.

CD8+CD57+ cell expansion had been shown by flow cytometry in patients chosen for sequencing. Every one of the patients had aplastic anemia (severe, acquired). Receipt of therapy had not occurred in any patient by the time of blood sampling. CDR3 and TCR beta VDJ profiling relied on genomic DNA as the template. TCRdb processed the reads anew with MiXCR; each CDR3 protein has one entry. The sample lists about 200,000 distinct CDR3 sequences, approximately 65% occurring once. The V gene is TRBV7-9, the J gene TRBJ2-2; D possibly corresponds to TRBD2 (6 bases). This sequence originates from a human donor with aplastic anemia. The sequenced sample was sorted CD4+, CD8+, or CD8+CD57+ T cells (not recorded which) from PBMCs. The CDR3 loop reads CASGGVGGSTGELFF. For the CDR3, the DNA is TGTGCCAGCGGAGGAGTTGGAGGGAGCACCGGGGAGCTGTTTTTT.